The clone carrying this TCR beta chain showed up just a few times. Its target is not known. This CDR3 has 11 amino acids. Germline loops: CDR1 SQVTM, CDR2 ANQGSEA. V lost 0 bases to trimming and J lost 8 bases, with 7 bases between them. This sample was included in a study of CD8+ T cells in alopecia areata. Findings of the study overall: As there was one nonresponder, how baseline CD8+ expansion relates to response remains uncertain.

The authors extracted RNA and reverse transcribed it into cDNA as the sequencing template. Measured with immunoSEQ multiplex PCR; TCRdb has only the in-frame clones, and not every one. Among 150,000 to 200,000 clones listed, more than 50% were seen once. Treatment described: oral pan-JAK inhibitor, 5-10 mg twice daily. Lesional scalp tissue (obtained by punch biopsy) and peripheral blood were collected from alopecia areata patients. The TCR sequence derives from a human donor with alopecia areata. The chain is built from TRBV29-1 and TRBJ1-2; D is unresolved. The source material was CD4+ T cells sorted from blood, sampled at week 24, from a patient treated with tofacitinib. The CDR3 sequence is CSVEDRKGYTF. CDR3 DNA: TGCAGCGTTGAAGATCGTAAGGGCTACACCTTC. Filled out from reference TRBV29-1 and TRBJ1-2, the complete variable domain reads SAVISQKPSRDICQRGTSLTIQCQVDSQVTMMFWYRQQPGQSLTLIATANQGSEATYESGFVIDKFPISRPNLTFSTLTVSNMSPEDSSIYLCSVEDRKGYTFGSGTRLTVV.